This section outlines one T cell receptor beta chain sequence together with its context. The record originates from a study of blood T cell repertoires in COVID-19. Per the authors' pipeline: By means of reference gene primer amplification, nucleated cell counts were estimated. Generated by immunoSEQ multiplex PCR, the TCRdb table keeps only in-frame clones and is missing some. That table furnishes V, J and clone size, whereas the DNA furnished D and trimming. The sample carries some 9,800 clones, around 78% recorded once. This CDR3 has 10 residues. Germline V lookup: CDR1 SQVTM, CDR2 ANQGSEA. Between the trimmed V and J ends, which lost 6 bases and 5 bases, there was a span of 7 bases.

Sequenced input: peripheral blood. This receptor was obtained from a human donor in a cohort sampled during active COVID-19. The genes are TRBV29-1 and TRBJ2-5; possible D gene TRBD1, 5 bases. The CDR3 is CSVHRETQYF. The CDR3 DNA follows: TGCAGCGTCCACAGGGAGACCCAGTACTTC.